The 7 T cell receptor beta chains presented below share a single source sample, sequenced in a study of human T cells and chemical hapten exposure. Time point given: patch test 3, about 24 weeks after DPC sensitization. Treatment denoted: therapeutic diphenylcyclopropenone sensitization with weekly scalp DPC. TCRdb analysed the RACE reads with MiXCR anew, one entry per CDR3 protein. The data show some 91,000 distinct CDR3 sequences, 25% to 35% seen once. The specimen comprised whole blood, sampled in connection with sensitization to the hapten diphenylcyclopropenone (DPC). The receptor source for this set is a man aged 40-49 years with alopecia areata. Some clones in this sample may be carry-over from other donors' samples.

Only a few counts were recorded for this clonotype. The CDR3: CASHKTSGTTLGETQYF. Here the CDR3 DNA reads TGTGCCAGCCATAAGACTAGCGGGACCACCCTCGGAGAGACCCAGTACTTC. This chain links TRBV28 with TRBJ2-5; 11 bases fit TRBD2. This CDR3 spans 17 amino acids. Germline V gene data show CDR1 as MDHEN and CDR2 as SYDVKM. J was trimmed by 4 bases and V by 8 bases; bases with no gene match: 15.

This clonotype was detected only a few times. V gene TRBV6-5 combines with J gene TRBJ1-1, with 7 bases aligning to TRBD1. The J segment lost 1 base and the V segment lost 6 bases, leaving 5 bases of the junction unmatched. Germline loops: CDR1 MNHEY, CDR2 SVGAGI. The CDR3 extends over 14 amino acids. The CDR3 region is CASRLDRRNTEAFF. The CDR3 region has the DNA TGTGCCAGCAGACTGGACAGGAGGAACACTGAAGCTTTCTTT.

This clonotype was counted only a few times. The chain is built from TRBV28 and TRBJ2-1; no definite D call. The germline V gene encodes CDR1 MDHEN and CDR2 SYDVKM. V lost 5 bases and J lost 6, with 11 bases in between. The CDR3 spans 13 residues. The CDR3, as DNA: TGTGCCAGCAGTCCCACCCCCAGCAATGAGCAGTTCTTC. Translation gives CASSPTPSNEQFF.

The genes are TRBV12-3 or TRBV12-4 and TRBJ1-1; a possible D gene is TRBD1 (5 bases). V shed 11 bases and J shed 3 bases, with 13 bases lying between them. The CDR3 is made up of 12 amino acids. In DNA form, the CDR3 reads TGTGCCGCGGGGCGGTTGCACACTGAAGCTTTCTTT. Translated, it gives CAAGRLHTEAFF.

This clonotype was detected only a few times. This chain joins TRBV11-2 and TRBJ2-6; the D is unclear. CDR3 length equals 15 residues. Germline loops: CDR1 SGHAT, CDR2 FQNNGV. Trimming removed 0 bases at V and 4 bases at J, with 7 bases between. CDR3 coding DNA: TGTGCCAGCAGCTTAGATTACCAGGGGGCCAACGTCCTGACTTTC. Protein sequence: CASSLDYQGANVLTF.

The genes are TRBV11-2 and TRBJ1-2; tentative D call: TRBD1 (6 bases). The V and J ends lost 4 bases and 4 bases respectively, with 16 bases between them. There are 15 residues in the CDR3. Germline lookup yields CDR1 SGHAT and CDR2 FQNNGV. The CDR3 is CASSSKAGGGYGYTF. The CDR3 nucleotides read TGTGCCAGCAGCTCCAAGGCCGGGGGCGGCTATGGCTACACCTTC.

This chain joins TRBV7-8 and TRBJ1-1; 9 nucleotides line up with TRBD1. V lost 5 bases and J lost 2; bases outside the gene matches: 9. CDR1 and CDR2 (germline): SGHVS, FQNEAQ. The CDR3 contains 16 residues. The CDR3 DNA sequence: TGTGCCAGCAGCACGGACAGGGGAGTAATTAACACTGAAGCTTTCTTT. The encoded protein is CASSTDRGVINTEAFF.